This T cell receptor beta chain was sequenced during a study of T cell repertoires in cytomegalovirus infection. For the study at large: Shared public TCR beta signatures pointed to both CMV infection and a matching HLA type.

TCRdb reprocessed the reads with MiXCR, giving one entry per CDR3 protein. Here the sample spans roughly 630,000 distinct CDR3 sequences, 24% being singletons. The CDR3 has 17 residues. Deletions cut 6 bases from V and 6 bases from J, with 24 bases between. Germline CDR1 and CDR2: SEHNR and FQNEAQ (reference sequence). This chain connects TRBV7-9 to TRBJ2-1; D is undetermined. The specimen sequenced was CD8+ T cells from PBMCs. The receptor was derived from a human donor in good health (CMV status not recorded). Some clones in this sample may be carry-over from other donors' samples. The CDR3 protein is CASRTTVVGKQRNEQFF. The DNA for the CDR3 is TGTGCCAGCAGAACTACAGTCGTGGGGAAACAACGCAATGAGCAGTTCTTC.